These T cell receptor beta chains were read from a single sample in a study of blood T cell repertoires in COVID-19. Profiling relied on immunoSEQ multiplex PCR, and the TCRdb table lists in-frame clones only, not all of them. This table holds fewer than 250,000 clones, 84% found once. The material sequenced was peripheral blood. Receptor source: a woman between 65 and 79 years old with active or convalescent COVID-19. CDR3s leave out the opening cysteine and the closing phenylalanine or tryptophan.

TRBV15 15 ATSRDYGADSNQPQH
TRBV6-5 13 ASSLLLGQQETQY
TRBV27 14 ASSLLLRDIYNEQF
TRBV5-5 13 ASSLSGTSGTEQY
TRBV6-5 13 ASSRQGAPNYGYT
TRBV2 10 ASRTVNEKLF
TRBV7-9 13 ASSSLGQGRNEQF
TRBV29-1 16 SVEGGDGGRGDYNEQF
TRBV5-6 12 ASGPGLTADTQY
TRBV29-1 12 SVAPTGRMGPQY
TRBV5-1 15 ASSLGDRDLSNEKLF
TRBV3-1/TRBV3-2 14 ASSQDRNSGFDEQF
TRBV6-5 14 ASSYDWSEAKNIQY
TRBV20-1 9 TYRTEYGYT
TRBV7-3 13 ASSLKVAGADTQY
TRBV12-5 14 ASETLGQGDTDTQY
TRBV3-1/TRBV3-2 15 ASSQVTRTGGMYEQY
TRBV6-1 11 ASSEVDNSPLH
TRBV25-1 12 ASSETGVTDTQY
TRBV29-1 13 SAASAGGGSGTQY
TRBV2 11 ASTETSTDTQY
TRBV5-1 12 ASSGGTSASEQY
TRBV11-2 12 ASSTLDRVVKAF
TRBV5-6 12 ASTDARKYYEQY
TRBV27 11 ASSYSRGGTQY
TRBV7-9 11 ASTKGAAETQY
TRBV5-4 11 ASSLRGGEEAF
TRBV9 13 ASSVPGLAGETQY
TRBV14 13 ASSVIRGSSYEQY
TRBV4-1 13 ASSQDQGLPETQY
TRBV12-3/TRBV12-4 10 ASSFVVPEQY
TRBV18 14 ASSALSSANTGELF
TRBV28 13 ASSLRDRDIETQY
TRBV7-9 13 ASSGDRGPTGELF
TRBV10-3 13 AISDLGQGNQPQH
TRBV6-4 14 ASSDPRDRGSYEQY
TRBV6-5 12 ASSPGHHSYEQY
TRBV3-1/TRBV3-2 11 ASSRMGGEKLF
TRBV11-3 14 ASSPGTGVQGTEAF
TRBV5-4 11 ASSPRRQAGQF
TRBV5-1 11 ASRGGQEDGYT
TRBV2 11 ASRRTSGNEQF
TRBV6-6 12 ASTPTGRNTEAF
TRBV29-1 11 SGRGLNTGELF
TRBV7-2 14 ASSFSGLAGSNEQF
TRBV24-1 15 ATSDPRGGRAVGEQF